This note documents a single T cell receptor beta chain sequence. This receptor's antigen is unknown. This likely comes from a read error, as the CDR3 has no conserved phenylalanine or tryptophan at its end. It is unclear where the CDR3 begins or ends on the DNA, so no DNA is shown, and the CDR3 is as TCRdb lists it. The CDR3 adds up to 15 amino acids, both ends counted. CDR1 is given as SNHLY and CDR2 as FYNNEI, both from the germline V gene. Expansion of CD8+CD57+ cells had been shown by flow cytometry in the patients chosen for sequencing. Every patient had severe acquired aplastic anemia, diagnosed using the International Study of Aplastic Anemia and Agranulocytosis and Camitta criteria. At the time blood was sampled, none of the patients had received any therapy. TCR repertoires of sorted CD4+ and CD8+ blood T cells from severe aplastic anemia patients and healthy subjects were deep-sequenced in the study. Patients were enrolled in the USA under clinicaltrials.gov protocols 00001620, 01623167, 00001397, 00071045, 00081523 and 00961064. Ficoll-Paque density gradient centrifugation was used to isolate peripheral blood mononuclear cells. CD4+ and CD8+ T cells were sorted by FACS or magnetic beads before DNA extraction.

This entry belongs to a study of CD8+CD57+ T cells in acquired aplastic anemia (dated by TCRdb to 2016 to 2018). Background for the entire study: Extracted DNA from sorted CD4+ and CD8+ cells averaged approximately 3 ug, ranging from about 0.17 to 30 ug. CD8+CD57+ expansion was defined as frequency above the mean frequency observed in healthy subjects. The research as a whole found: Patients and healthy controls showed no significant difference in CD8+ Simpson's diversity (P=0.060). Some 27 CD8+ CDR3 sequences were found in both patients and controls but appeared to be highly expressed in patients and within the immunodominant clones of the patients.

Genomic DNA was used as template for profiling of TCR beta VDJ combinations and CDR3 sequences. TCR repertoire sequencing was run on an Illumina HiSeq 2000. On the study's bioinformatics: Repertoires were assessed using TRBV/TRBJ rearrangement plots, CDR3 size and DJ length profiles, and Simpson's diversity index. The most abundant DNA sequence in the deep sequencing data was defined as the immunodominant clone. CDR3 amino acid sequences were checked for sharing between subjects and were compared against published repertoires and the VDJdb database. TCRdb applied fastp at Q25 and MiXCR to the public reads, then kept only in-frame beta chains. Under each unique CDR3 protein, matching rows form one entry showing the most common genes and DNA. The V and J calls, along with clone size, are taken from TCRdb and not from the paper's own processing. The sample has around 250,000 distinct CDR3 sequences on record, approximately 86% of them singletons. The biggest ten clones account for 35% to 50% of the sample.

The clonotype was recovered from a human donor with aplastic anemia. The sequenced material came from sorted CD4+, CD8+, or CD8+CD57+ T cells (not recorded which) from PBMCs. The chain joins TRBV2 to TRBJ1-1. This receptor carries the CDR3 CASGVGGTDTQDFFL.